This T cell receptor (beta chain) is drawn from a study of shared clonotypes between healthy human individuals. The repertoire was sequenced with immunoSEQ multiplex PCR; TCRdb's copy has only in-frame clones and lacks some. The sample holds 1.5 million to 2.5 million clones; approximately 95% are singletons and the top ten take more than 0.9%. CD45RO-negative CD8 cells positively selected for CCR7 made up the naive population, which excluded terminally differentiated effector memory CD45RA+ cells. CDR3 length: 14 amino acids. Trimming shortened V by 0 bases and J by 2 bases, and 6 bases separated the two germline ends. Germline CDR1 is MGHRA and CDR2 is YSYEKL. Study results and caveats: Generation probabilities of non-shared clonotypes were lower (relative to those shared by all four donors). Naive subsets tended to show greater estimated richness than memory subsets. Having only a few donors restricted how much genetic and exposure-history diversity was captured.

In the case of this clone: The antigen remains unidentified.

This chain uses TRBV4-1 with TRBJ2-3; TRBD2 is a possible D gene (5 bases). This TCR was recovered from a man aged 18 to 30 in good health. Sequencing was carried out using naive CD8+ T cells sorted from blood. DNA of the CDR3: TGCGCCAGCAGCCAAGATAGCGCCACAGATACGCAGTATTTT. It codes for CASSQDSATDTQYF.